These 27 T cell receptor beta chains were all obtained from the same sample, sequenced in a study of shared clonotypes between healthy human individuals. Assay: immunoSEQ multiplex PCR; the TCRdb copy retains only in-frame clones and omits some. The sample lists roughly 2 million clones, 85% to 95% seen once, with 0.13% in the top ten. The material sequenced was naive CD4+ T cells sorted from blood. Subset reported: CD45RA+ positively selected. The origin of the receptors is a man younger than 30 in good health.

The CDR3 reads CASSPAGGEDGYTF. CDR3 DNA sequence: TGTGCCAGCTCACCGGCGGGGGGAGAGGATGGCTACACCTTC. The rearrangement uses TRBV18 and TRBJ1-2, with D possibly matching TRBD1 (5 bases). This CDR3 contains 14 residues. V was cut by 3 bases and J by 6 bases, with 14 bases left in between. CDR1 and CDR2 (germline): KGHSH, LQKENI.

Worth noting for this clone: Other nucleotide sequences in the sample specify the same CDR3. J is TRBJ2-5 and V is TRBV2; D is uncertain. With 8 bases removed from V and 3 bases from J, the gap between germline ends came to 7 bases. This CDR3 is built from 11 residues. Germline CDR1 and CDR2: SNHLY and FYNNEI. For the CDR3, the DNA is TGTGCCAGCCGGATGGAAGAGACCCAGTACTTC. This codes for CASRMEETQYF.

The chain employs TRBV30 and TRBJ2-5; D unclear. Between the trimmed V and J ends, which lost 5 bases and 3 bases, there was a span of 10 bases. CDR3 length: 12 residues. Germline V gives CDR1 GTSNPN, CDR2 SVGIG (reference sequence). Written as DNA, the CDR3 is TGTGCCTGGGCTGCTCTCAAAGAGACCCAGTACTTC. Its translation: CAWAALKETQYF.

The genes are TRBV28 and TRBJ1-4, with D perhaps TRBD1 (5 bases). The CDR3 runs 13 residues. Trimming stripped 6 bases from V and 8 bases from J, with 13 bases between. Germline values: CDR1 MDHEN, CDR2 SYDVKM. CDR3 DNA: TGTGCCAGCAGAAAGGGGCCCTGGGAAAAACTGTTTTTT. Its protein product is CASRKGPWEKLFF.

This clone was counted once. The gene calls are TRBV11-2 and TRBJ1-5; D is uncertain. This CDR3 has 12 amino acids. Trimming took off 5 bases at V and 7 bases at J, with 9 bases between the two ends. Per the germline V gene, CDR1 is SGHAT and CDR2 is FQNNGV. Here the CDR3 DNA reads TGTGCCAGCAGCCCCCGCCCCCAGCCCCAGCATTTT. This encodes CASSPRPQPQHF.

This chain uses TRBV4-1 with TRBJ1-2, with 7 bases lining up with TRBD1. Trimming removed 3 bases from V and 3 bases from J; junction bases left unmatched: 4. This CDR3 is built from 14 residues. Looked up from germline, CDR1 is MGHRA and CDR2 is YSYEKL. The DNA for the CDR3 is TGCGCCAGCAGCCACACGACAGGGTACTATGGCTACACCTTC. As protein: CASSHTTGYYGYTF.

The chain employs TRBV19 and TRBJ2-7; D call uncertain. Germline V gives CDR1 LNHDA, CDR2 SQIVND (reference sequence). The V end lost 4 bases, the J end lost 6 bases, and 19 bases lay between the germline ends. CDR3 size: 15 residues. This CDR3 reads CASSKGAPEISEQYF. In nucleotides, the CDR3 is TGTGCCAGTAGTAAAGGTGCCCCAGAAATATCCGAGCAGTACTTC.

The chain employs TRBV18 and TRBJ2-1; 11 positions match TRBD2. The germline CDR1 and CDR2 sequences are KGHSH and LQKENI. V lost 3 bases to trimming and J lost 9 bases; unmatched junction nucleotides: 10. The CDR3 is 16 residues long. CDR3 region: CASSPRELAGVVEQFF. In DNA, the CDR3 is TGTGCCAGCTCACCGAGGGAACTAGCGGGAGTAGTTGAGCAGTTCTTC.

V usage is TRBV7-2 and J usage is TRBJ2-2; 7 positions agree with TRBD2. The germline CDR1 and CDR2 sequences are SGHTA and FQGNSA. This CDR3 is built from 15 residues. Losses at the gene ends were 6 bases for V and 5 bases for J; bases not matched to a gene: 9. CDR3 protein: CASRPLAIGTGELFF. The CDR3 DNA reads TGTGCCAGCAGGCCACTAGCGATCGGGACCGGGGAGCTGTTTTTT.

The gene calls are TRBV2 and TRBJ1-4; 8 bases align to TRBD1. The CDR3 has 17 amino acids. Germline CDR1 SNHLY, CDR2 FYNNEI. The V segment lost 2 bases and the J segment 4 bases; nucleotides outside the gene matches: 9. The DNA for the CDR3 is TGTGCCAGCAGTGAATGGGGAGCGGGACAGGTTAATGAAAAACTGTTTTTT. Its translation is CASSEWGAGQVNEKLFF.

This clone was detected only once. This rearrangement joins TRBV5-4 to TRBJ2-7, with TRBD1 as a possible D gene (6 bases). Looked up from germline, CDR1 is SGHNT and CDR2 is YYREEE (reference sequence). The length of the CDR3 is 13 residues. The V gene lost 4 bases and the J gene lost 7 bases, with 15 bases spanning the gap. CDR3 loop: CASSPRGSGEQYF. In DNA, the CDR3 is TGTGCCAGCAGCCCAAGGGGGTCGGGTGAGCAGTACTTC.

This chain uses TRBV2 with TRBJ1-3; no clear D gene. CDR3 length equals 14 residues. Trimming took off 0 bases at V and 14 bases at J, with 17 bases between the two ends. Germline lookup yields CDR1 SNHLY and CDR2 FYNNEI. CDR3 bases: TGTGCCAGCAGTGAAGCGGAAATTTCGGGCGTCCTATATTTT. Translated: CASSEAEISGVLYF.

The chain uses TRBV28 and TRBJ1-2; tentatively, D is TRBD1 (5 bases). CDR1 MDHEN and CDR2 SYDVKM come from the germline V gene. The CDR3 consists of 13 residues. V was trimmed by 6 bases and J by 8 bases, leaving 16 bases between them. CDR3 loop: CASSHQGARGYTF. The CDR3, as DNA: TGTGCCAGCAGCCATCAAGGGGCTCGGGGCTACACCTTC.

The chain uses TRBV5-4 and TRBJ2-1; 13 bases are a match to TRBD2. The CDR3 spans 17 residues. In germline, CDR1 is SGHNT, CDR2 YYREEE (reference sequence). J was trimmed by 9 bases and V by 3 bases; bases with no gene match: 12. CDR3 DNA sequence: TGTGCCAGCAGCTCGGCCACTAGCGGGAGGGGGAACGGTGAGCAGTTCTTC. Encoded protein: CASSSATSGRGNGEQFF.

The V gene is TRBV9, the J gene TRBJ2-7; D gene unclear. CDR3 length equals 15 residues. V lost 0 bases and J lost 0, with 10 bases in between. Germline assignment: CDR1 SGDLS and CDR2 YYNGEE. CDR3 residues: CASSVDPGSSYEQYF. CDR3 coding DNA: TGTGCCAGCAGCGTAGACCCCGGAAGCTCCTACGAGCAGTACTTC.

V gene TRBV28 combines with J gene TRBJ1-5; no reliable D call. CDR1 MDHEN and CDR2 SYDVKM come from the germline V gene. V was trimmed by 5 bases and J by 0 bases, leaving 11 bases between them. The CDR3 covers 15 residues. CDR3 sequence: CASSGRVSSNQPQHF. CDR3 in DNA: TGTGCCAGCAGTGGGAGGGTCAGTAGCAATCAGCCCCAGCATTTT.

The V gene is TRBV5-1, the J gene TRBJ2-3; D ambiguous. The CDR3 extends over 14 amino acids. V lost 6 bases and J lost 0, with 11 bases in between. CDR1 is SGHRS and CDR2 is YFSETQ in the germline V gene. The CDR3 nucleotides are TGCGCCAGCAAGGGTTCGGCTAGCACAGATACGCAGTATTTT. This encodes CASKGSASTDTQYF.

The rearrangement links TRBV11-1 to TRBJ2-5; D unresolved. CDR3 length equals 15 residues. Germline values: CDR1 SGHAT, CDR2 FQDESV (reference sequence). V lost 4 bases to trimming and J lost 3 bases, with 15 bases between them. The CDR3: CASSWGSAPKETQYF. The CDR3, as DNA: TGTGCCAGCAGCTGGGGAAGCGCACCGAAAGAGACCCAGTACTTC.

The chain joins TRBV19 to TRBJ1-1, with TRBD1 identical over 7 bases. The germline gives CDR1 LNHDA, CDR2 SQIVND (reference sequence). This CDR3 spans 15 amino acids. The ends lost 4 bases at V and 0 bases at J; junction bases unmatched: 5. This CDR3 is CASSTGQHMNTEAFF. The DNA of the CDR3 is TGTGCCAGTAGTACGGGACAGCACATGAACACTGAAGCTTTCTTT.

The chain has TRBV27 and TRBJ2-2; 9 bases align to TRBD2. The V segment lost 6 bases and the J segment 2 bases; nucleotides outside the gene matches: 7. Germline-derived CDR1 and CDR2 are MNHEY and SMNVEV (reference sequence). The CDR3 covers 16 residues. Here the CDR3 DNA reads TGTGCCAGCAGCGTCCTAGCGGGGCTTAACACCGGGGAGCTGTTTTTT. Residues: CASSVLAGLNTGELFF.

The chain is built from TRBV6-6 and TRBJ1-2, with 11 bases lining up with TRBD1. Germline CDR1 reads MNHNY; CDR2 reads SVGAGI (reference sequence). This CDR3 is built from 16 residues. The ends lost 2 bases at V and 6 bases at J; junction bases unmatched: 8. CDR3 region: CASSYTMGQGVNGYTF. The CDR3, as DNA: TGTGCCAGCAGTTACACTATGGGACAGGGGGTTAATGGCTACACCTTC.

The chain links TRBV14 to TRBJ2-7; tentatively, D is TRBD2 (5 bases). The V end was cut by 2 bases, the J end by 2 bases, with 19 bases between. There are 17 residues in the CDR3. Germline V gene lookup returns CDR1 SGHDN and CDR2 FVKESK. CDR3 sequence reads: CASSQKKAVRRPYEQYF. CDR3 DNA sequence: TGTGCCAGCAGCCAAAAGAAAGCGGTCCGGAGGCCCTACGAGCAGTACTTC.

The chain links TRBV19 to TRBJ2-7; D not certain. The CDR3 is 17 amino acids. Germline V CDR1 and CDR2: LNHDA, SQIVND (reference sequence). The V end lost 1 base, the J end lost 7 bases, and 23 bases lay between the germline ends. CDR3 sequence (DNA): TGTGCCAGTAGTATAGGTTACTCCGAACCGACCTTGAGGGAGCAGTACTTC. Translation gives CASSIGYSEPTLREQYF. Full variable domain (missing parts from reference TRBV19 and TRBJ2-7): DGGITQSPKYLFRKEGQNVTLSCEQNLNHDAMYWYRQDPGQGLRLIYYSQIVNDFQKGDIAEGYSVSREKKESFPLTVTSAQKNPTAFYLCASSIGYSEPTLREQYFGPGTRLTVT.

V is TRBV5-4 and J is TRBJ2-5; D uncertain. V lost 1 base, J lost 2 bases, and 9 bases lay in between. This CDR3 has 14 amino acids. The germline V gene has CDR1 SGHNT and CDR2 YYREEE (reference sequence). CDR3 in DNA: TGTGCCAGCAGCTTGAGTGAGCCGCAAGAGACCCAGTACTTC. Amino acids: CASSLSEPQETQYF.

The count of this clone is one. This chain joins TRBV11-2 and TRBJ1-3; D unresolved. CDR3 size: 15 residues. Trimming stripped 3 bases from V and 1 base from J, with 10 bases between. CDR1 is SGHAT and CDR2 is FQNNGV in the germline V gene. CDR3 region: CASSFSERSGNTIYF. For the CDR3, the DNA is TGTGCCAGCAGCTTCAGTGAACGTTCTGGAAACACCATATATTTT.

The rearrangement links TRBV6-5 to TRBJ1-4; D might be TRBD1 (6 bases). CDR1 MNHEY and CDR2 SVGAGI come from the germline V gene. The CDR3 is 15 residues long. Trimming stripped 0 bases from V and 7 bases from J, with 12 bases between. The CDR3 sequence is CASSYSRGAGEKLFF. DNA for the CDR3: TGTGCCAGCAGTTACTCGAGGGGGGCAGGTGAAAAACTGTTTTTT.

The chain joins TRBV30 to TRBJ1-3; D is unclear. The CDR3 has 17 residues. Between the trimmed V and J ends, which lost 0 bases and 0 bases, there was a span of 15 bases. The germline CDR1 and CDR2 sequences are GTSNPN and SVGIG (reference sequence). The DNA for the CDR3 is TGTGCCTGGAGTGTACGGCCTTACAGACCCTCTGGAAACACCATATATTTT. This codes for CAWSVRPYRPSGNTIYF.